This is a list of T cell receptor beta chains from one sample in a study of blood T cell repertoires in COVID-19. TCRdb's table, derived via immunoSEQ multiplex PCR, lists solely in-frame clones and lacks some. The profile covers about 440,000 clones, with about 90% appearing a single time and about 0.6% taken by the ten largest. Material for sequencing was PBMCs or T cells enriched from blood (not recorded which). These receptors originate from a young man who had recovered from COVID-19. Each CDR3 is given with its conserved first and last residue. The D gene is left open where the match is weak. Clone size, where shown, is once, few, many, or a class for clones that have expanded.

length: 14; V: TRBV7-6; D: TRBD1; size: .; J: TRBJ2-3; CDR3: CASSAGQGVDTQYF; DNA: TGTGCCAGCAGCGCCGGACAGGGTGTAGATACGCAGTATTTT
length: 13; V: TRBV28; D: .; size: .; J: TRBJ2-1; CDR3: CATTGSSYNEQFF; DNA: TGTGCCACCACAGGGAGCTCCTACAATGAGCAGTTCTTC
length: 14; V: TRBV19; D: .; size: .; J: TRBJ1-1; CDR3: CASSIGSGGTEAFF; DNA: TGTGCCAGTAGTATAGGTAGCGGGGGCACTGAAGCTTTCTTT
length: 15; V: TRBV5-6; D: TRBD1; size: .; J: TRBJ2-7; CDR3: CASSRTGFADYEQYF; DNA: TGTGCCAGCAGCCGGACAGGGTTTGCGGACTACGAGCAGTACTTC
length: 14; V: TRBV19; D: TRBD1; size: .; J: TRBJ1-3; CDR3: CASSRGTVGNTIYF; DNA: TGTGCCAGTAGTAGAGGGACAGTTGGAAACACCATATATTTT
length: 18; V: TRBV7-6; D: .; size: .; J: TRBJ2-1; CDR3: CASSLAITMKSQINEQFF; DNA: TGTGCCAGCAGCTTAGCGATCACCATGAAGTCCCAGATCAATGAGCAGTTCTTC
length: 18; V: TRBV10-2; D: .; size: .; J: TRBJ1-1; CDR3: CASSASLTGTRSNTEAFF; DNA: TGCGCCAGCAGTGCCTCACTCACCGGGACAAGATCGAACACTGAAGCTTTCTTT
length: 14; V: TRBV2; D: .; size: .; J: TRBJ1-5; CDR3: CASSGTFSNQPQHF; DNA: TGTGCCAGCAGTGGGACATTTAGCAATCAGCCCCAGCATTTT
length: 12; V: TRBV6-5; D: .; size: .; J: TRBJ1-1; CDR3: CATLRGHTEAFF; DNA: TGTGCCACCCTAAGGGGTCACACTGAAGCTTTCTTT
length: 12; V: TRBV6-5; D: .; size: .; J: TRBJ2-5; CDR3: CASSPQSSAWYF; DNA: TGTGCCAGCAGCCCACAGTCGTCCGCCTGGTACTTC
length: 16; V: TRBV28; D: TRBD2; size: .; J: TRBJ2-3; CDR3: CASSPPGLVIPDTQYF; DNA: TGTGCCAGCAGTCCTCCGGGACTAGTCATACCAGATACGCAGTATTTT
length: 15; V: TRBV5-1; D: .; size: few; J: TRBJ2-7; CDR3: CASSPRGLSSYEQYF; DNA: TGCGCCAGCAGCCCCAGGGGCCTGAGCTCCTACGAGCAGTACTTC
length: 13; V: TRBV19; D: TRBD1; size: .; J: TRBJ2-2; CDR3: CGSRGRSTGELFF; DNA: TGTGGCTCCAGGGGGCGCAGCACCGGGGAGCTGTTTTTT
length: 11; V: TRBV3-1/TRBV3-2; D: .; size: few; J: TRBJ2-7; CDR3: CASSSSYEQYF; DNA: TGTGCCAGCAGCTCGTCCTACGAGCAGTACTTC
length: 14; V: TRBV7-9; D: TRBD1; size: .; J: TRBJ1-2; CDR3: CASSFRGENYGYTF; DNA: TGTGCCAGCAGCTTCAGGGGGGAAAACTATGGCTACACCTTC
length: 14; V: TRBV9; D: .; size: once; J: TRBJ1-3; CDR3: CASSVTRAGNTIYF; DNA: TGTGCCAGCAGCGTCACCAGGGCTGGAAACACCATATATTTT
length: 15; V: TRBV21-1; D: .; size: .; J: TRBJ2-5; CDR3: CASSKQDKLRETQYF; DNA: TGTGCCAGCAGCAAACAGGACAAACTACGAGAGACCCAGTACTTC
length: 14; V: TRBV7-9; D: .; size: few; J: TRBJ1-6; CDR3: CASSLDQYNSPLHF; DNA: TGTGCCAGCAGCTTAGACCAGTATAATTCACCCCTCCACTTT
length: 14; V: TRBV5-4; D: .; size: .; J: TRBJ1-6; CDR3: CASSQDSTNSPLHF; DNA: TGTGCCAGCAGCCAGGACAGCACAAATTCACCCCTCCACTTT
length: 15; V: TRBV18; D: TRBD1; size: .; J: TRBJ2-3; CDR3: CASSPPRGGADTQYF; DNA: TGTGCCAGCTCACCACCGAGAGGGGGCGCAGATACGCAGTATTTT
length: 20; V: TRBV28; D: TRBD2; size: once; J: TRBJ2-3; CDR3: CASSSGLARWGNLGTDTQYF; DNA: TGTGCCAGCAGTTCCGGACTAGCGCGATGGGGGAACTTAGGGACAGATACGCAGTATTTT
length: 14; V: TRBV25-1; D: .; size: .; J: TRBJ1-6; CDR3: CASSEYGDNSPLHF; DNA: TGTGCCAGCAGTGAATACGGGGATAATTCACCCCTCCACTTT
length: 17; V: TRBV28; D: .; size: .; J: TRBJ1-5; CDR3: CASSLRGQMYSNQPQHF; DNA: TGTGCCAGCAGTTTAAGGGGCCAGATGTATAGCAATCAGCCCCAGCATTTT
length: 14; V: TRBV7-3; D: .; size: .; J: TRBJ2-1; CDR3: CASSLTAGTNEQFF; DNA: TGTGCCAGCAGCTTAACGGCAGGAACTAATGAGCAGTTCTTC
length: 15; V: TRBV3-1/TRBV3-2; D: TRBD2; size: .; J: TRBJ2-5; CDR3: CASSLIAGSQETQYF; DNA: TGTGCCAGCAGCCTCATAGCGGGAAGCCAAGAGACCCAGTACTTC
length: 15; V: TRBV9; D: .; size: .; J: TRBJ1-3; CDR3: CASSPGLGRGNTIYF; DNA: TGTGCCAGCAGCCCAGGATTGGGCCGTGGAAACACCATATATTTT
length: 13; V: TRBV29-1; D: TRBD2; size: .; J: TRBJ2-7; CDR3: CSVLLGTIYEQYF; DNA: TGCAGCGTGCTCCTCGGGACTATCTACGAGCAGTACTTC
length: 17; V: TRBV7-9; D: .; size: .; J: TRBJ2-1; CDR3: CANIPEPGGPRSCEQFF; DNA: TGTGCCAACATCCCAGAGCCTGGCGGGCCAAGGTCGTGTGAGCAGTTCTTC
length: 14; V: TRBV5-1; D: .; size: .; J: TRBJ1-3; CDR3: CASSLAGYGNTIYF; DNA: TGCGCCAGCAGCTTGGCGGGATACGGAAACACCATATATTTT
length: 14; V: TRBV14; D: .; size: .; J: TRBJ1-1; CDR3: CASSEIFRGTEAFF; DNA: TGTGCCAGCAGCGAAATCTTCCGGGGCACTGAAGCTTTCTTT
length: 14; V: TRBV28; D: TRBD1; size: .; J: TRBJ1-4; CDR3: CASRQGGTNEKLFF; DNA: TGTGCCAGCCGACAGGGCGGAACTAATGAAAAACTGTTTTTT
length: 15; V: TRBV7-9; D: TRBD2; size: .; J: TRBJ2-1; CDR3: CASSLGLAGGQEQFF; DNA: TGTGCCAGCAGCCTCGGACTAGCGGGGGGGCAGGAGCAGTTCTTC
length: 18; V: TRBV3-1/TRBV3-2; D: TRBD2; size: .; J: TRBJ2-2; CDR3: CASSQVGPTSGSSGELFF; DNA: TGTGCCAGCAGCCAAGTAGGACCGACTAGCGGGAGTTCCGGGGAGCTGTTTTTT
length: 14; V: TRBV9; D: TRBD2; size: .; J: TRBJ2-7; CDR3: CASSVAPGGYEQYF; DNA: TGTGCCAGCAGCGTAGCCCCGGGGGGTTACGAGCAGTACTTC
length: 15; V: TRBV3-1/TRBV3-2; D: .; size: few; J: TRBJ2-2; CDR3: CASSQDPLAGGELFF; DNA: TGTGCCAGCAGCCAAGATCCTCTAGCTGGCGGGGAGCTGTTTTTT
length: 15; V: TRBV5-6; D: TRBD2; size: .; J: TRBJ2-5; CDR3: CASSLAGGPEETQYF; DNA: TGTGCCAGCAGCTTGGCGGGAGGGCCCGAAGAGACCCAGTACTTC
length: 16; V: TRBV7-7; D: .; size: .; J: TRBJ2-5; CDR3: CASSLEVRGLQETQYF; DNA: TGTGCCAGCAGCTTAGAAGTGAGAGGCCTCCAAGAGACCCAGTACTTC
length: 15; V: TRBV19; D: TRBD1; size: .; J: TRBJ1-5; CDR3: CASPIRQGKGQPQHF; DNA: TGTGCCAGTCCCATCAGACAGGGAAAGGGTCAGCCCCAGCATTTT
length: 11; V: TRBV29-1; D: TRBD1; size: once; J: TRBJ1-2; CDR3: CSVPTGYGYTF; DNA: TGCAGCGTGCCGACAGGGTATGGCTACACCTTC
length: 13; V: TRBV29-1; D: .; size: .; J: TRBJ1-1; CDR3: CSGDGQPNTEAFF; DNA: TGCAGCGGCGATGGACAGCCGAACACTGAAGCTTTCTTT
length: 13; V: TRBV12-3/TRBV12-4; D: .; size: .; J: TRBJ1-4; CDR3: CASSLGAGEKLFF; DNA: TGTGCCAGCAGTTTGGGTGCGGGTGAAAAACTGTTTTTT
length: 14; V: TRBV7-2; D: .; size: .; J: TRBJ2-1; CDR3: CASSTTGSGNEQFF; DNA: TGTGCCAGCAGCACCACAGGATCGGGCAATGAGCAGTTCTTC
length: 14; V: TRBV19; D: .; size: .; J: TRBJ1-1; CDR3: CASSIADSHTEAFF; DNA: TGTGCCAGTAGTATAGCCGACAGTCACACGGAAGCTTTCTTT
length: 13; V: TRBV19; D: .; size: .; J: TRBJ1-4; CDR3: CASSIDQGEKLFF; DNA: TGTGCCAGTAGTATAGATCAGGGGGAAAAACTGTTTTTT
length: 16; V: TRBV5-6; D: TRBD1; size: .; J: TRBJ2-7; CDR3: CASSLRQGEGSYEQYF; DNA: TGTGCCAGCAGCTTACGACAGGGGGAGGGATCCTACGAGCAGTACTTC
length: 18; V: TRBV9; D: .; size: .; J: TRBJ1-3; CDR3: CASSVGEDTAASGNTIYF; DNA: TGTGCCAGCAGCGTAGGTGAGGACACGGCGGCCTCTGGAAACACCATATATTTT
length: 14; V: TRBV10-3; D: .; size: .; J: TRBJ1-5; CDR3: CAISEAPSNQPQHF; DNA: TGTGCCATCAGTGAAGCACCATCAAATCAGCCCCAGCATTTT
length: 13; V: TRBV5-1; D: .; size: .; J: TRBJ1-5; CDR3: CASSFQGDQPQHF; DNA: TGCGCCAGCAGCTTTCAAGGGGATCAGCCCCAGCATTTT
length: 13; V: TRBV28; D: .; size: .; J: TRBJ1-2; CDR3: CASSLSTSYGYTF; DNA: TGTGCCAGCAGTTTATCAACTTCCTATGGCTACACCTTC
length: 17; V: TRBV3-1/TRBV3-2; D: .; size: .; J: TRBJ1-5; CDR3: CASSQDRAGHSNQPQHF; DNA: TGTGCCAGCAGCCAAGATAGGGCAGGGCATAGCAATCAGCCCCAGCATTTT
length: 20; V: TRBV5-1; D: TRBD2; size: .; J: TRBJ2-6; CDR3: CASRPDLAGGLSSGANVLTF; DNA: TGCGCCAGCAGACCTGACCTAGCGGGAGGTCTCAGCTCTGGGGCCAACGTCCTGACTTTC